A selection of T cell receptor beta chains follows, all from one sample in a study of blood T cell repertoires in COVID-19. Profiled with immunoSEQ multiplex PCR; TCRdb holds only in-frame clones, not every one. The data contain 150,000 to 200,000 clones, 85% to 95% of them singletons. Specimen: peripheral blood. These receptors all stem from a man aged 50-59 years with acute or convalescent COVID-19. Both conserved end residues are part of each CDR3. A D gene is named only where the DNA matches it firmly. Only part of the rows carry a size: once, few, many, or a class if the clone is expanded.

DNA: TGTGCCAGTAGTACGGAGCGGTTGAACACCGGGGAGCTGTTTTTT
CDR3: CASSTERLNTGELFF
V: TRBV19
D: NA
size: NA
J: TRBJ2-2

DNA: TGCGCCAGCAGCTTGACAGGCACAGATACGCAGTATTTT
CDR3: CASSLTGTDTQYF
V: TRBV5-1
D: NA
size: NA
J: TRBJ2-3

DNA: TGTGCCAGCAGCCCCTGGACTAGCTACCACAACGAGCAGTACTTC
CDR3: CASSPWTSYHNEQYF
V: TRBV3-1/TRBV3-2
D: TRBD2
size: NA
J: TRBJ2-7

DNA: TGTGCCAGCTCACCCCTTATGCCGGCTGGACAGGTCTTATTGACTGAAGCTTTCTTT
CDR3: CASSPLMPAGQVLLTEAFF
V: TRBV18
D: TRBD1
size: NA
J: TRBJ1-1

DNA: TGTGCCAGCAGTTTAGTCCCGGGACTAGTGAACACCGGGGAGCTGTTTTTT
CDR3: CASSLVPGLVNTGELFF
V: TRBV27
D: TRBD2
size: NA
J: TRBJ2-2

DNA: TGTGCCAGCAGCCAAGTAGCGGGGGGCGGGTACAATGAGCAGTTCTTC
CDR3: CASSQVAGGGYNEQFF
V: TRBV3-1/TRBV3-2
D: TRBD2
size: NA
J: TRBJ2-1

DNA: TGCAGCCATCGGGAGAGCGGCACCGGGGAGCTGTTTTTT
CDR3: CSHRESGTGELFF
V: TRBV29-1
D: NA
size: NA
J: TRBJ2-2

DNA: TGCAGCGCCACTGGCGCGGGGTCAGAGACCCAGTACTTC
CDR3: CSATGAGSETQYF
V: TRBV29-1
D: NA
size: NA
J: TRBJ2-5

DNA: TGTGCCAGCAGCTTGGGACTAGCGGGAGATGTAGGGCAGTTCTTC
CDR3: CASSLGLAGDVGQFF
V: TRBV13
D: TRBD2
size: NA
J: TRBJ2-1

DNA: TGTGCCAGCTCACTTAGACTAGCGGAAGCCTACAATGAGCAGTTCTTC
CDR3: CASSLRLAEAYNEQFF
V: TRBV18
D: TRBD2
size: NA
J: TRBJ2-1

DNA: TGTGCCAGCAGCTCCGGGACAAACTATGGCTACACCTTC
CDR3: CASSSGTNYGYTF
V: TRBV5-6
D: NA
size: NA
J: TRBJ1-2

DNA: TGTGCCAGTAGTATAGGTTGGGGGGACACTGAAGCTTTCTTT
CDR3: CASSIGWGDTEAFF
V: TRBV19
D: NA
size: NA
J: TRBJ1-1

DNA: TGTGCCATTCCGGGACAGCTTGCAACTAATGAAAAACTGTTTTTT
CDR3: CAIPGQLATNEKLFF
V: TRBV21-1
D: NA
size: NA
J: TRBJ1-4

DNA: TGTGCCAGCAGACCAGGGTCCGGGGAGCTGTTTTTT
CDR3: CASRPGSGELFF
V: TRBV12-3/TRBV12-4
D: NA
size: NA
J: TRBJ2-2

DNA: TGTGCCAGTAGTGGTACAGGGGGGCCGCAGGAGACCCAGTACTTC
CDR3: CASSGTGGPQETQYF
V: TRBV19
D: TRBD1
size: NA
J: TRBJ2-5

DNA: TGCGCCAGCAGCCAGGTGAAGGGGGCGAACACTGAAGCTTTCTTT
CDR3: CASSQVKGANTEAFF
V: TRBV4-1
D: TRBD1
size: NA
J: TRBJ1-1

DNA: TGTGCCAGCAGTGACCGGGAGGGTCGCTCACCCCTCCACTTT
CDR3: CASSDREGRSPLHF
V: TRBV2
D: NA
size: NA
J: TRBJ1-6

DNA: TGTGCCAGCAGATCTAGCGGGGGGGGCCAAGAGACCCAGTACTTC
CDR3: CASRSSGGGQETQYF
V: TRBV11-1
D: TRBD2
size: NA
J: TRBJ2-5

DNA: TGTGCCTGGAGTGACCTTGGGGGGTCGACCGGGGAGCTGTTTTTT
CDR3: CAWSDLGGSTGELFF
V: TRBV30
D: NA
size: NA
J: TRBJ2-2

DNA: TGTGCCAGTAGCGGAGGGGAAGGCTGGGATGAGCAGTTCTTC
CDR3: CASSGGEGWDEQFF
V: TRBV19
D: NA
size: NA
J: TRBJ2-1

DNA: TGTGCCAGTAGTATACGTTCCGTCTATAGCAATCAGCCCCAGCATTTT
CDR3: CASSIRSVYSNQPQHF
V: TRBV19
D: NA
size: NA
J: TRBJ1-5

DNA: TGCAGCGTTGAGGGGGACAGTCAAGAGACCCAGTACTTC
CDR3: CSVEGDSQETQYF
V: TRBV29-1
D: TRBD1
size: once
J: TRBJ2-5

DNA: TGCGCCAGCAGCCAAGATAATAATTCACCCCTCCACTTT
CDR3: CASSQDNNSPLHF
V: TRBV4-1
D: NA
size: NA
J: TRBJ1-6

DNA: TGTGCTAGTGGTTTGGCAGGGACCCAGTACTTC
CDR3: CASGLAGTQYF
V: TRBV12-5
D: NA
size: NA
J: TRBJ2-5

DNA: TGTGCCAGCAGACCTACAGGGGAAGGAAACACCATATATTTT
CDR3: CASRPTGEGNTIYF
V: TRBV28
D: TRBD1
size: NA
J: TRBJ1-3

DNA: TGTGCCAGCAGCTTTGTTTTTGTACAGGGTTACGGCTACACCTTC
CDR3: CASSFVFVQGYGYTF
V: TRBV5-6
D: NA
size: NA
J: TRBJ1-2

DNA: TGCGCCAGCAGAGGACTAGCGGGAGGTCCCTCCTACGAGCAGTACTTC
CDR3: CASRGLAGGPSYEQYF
V: TRBV10-2
D: TRBD2
size: once
J: TRBJ2-7

DNA: TGTGCCAGCAGCTTATTCCATGGGGCGTTCGTGAGCACTGAAGCTTTCTTT
CDR3: CASSLFHGAFVSTEAFF
V: TRBV7-2
D: NA
size: NA
J: TRBJ1-1

DNA: TGTGCCAGCAGTGAAGGGACAGGTGTGGACACCGGGGAGCTGTTTTTT
CDR3: CASSEGTGVDTGELFF
V: TRBV2
D: TRBD1
size: NA
J: TRBJ2-2

DNA: TGCAGCGTTTCTCCACAGGGAAGGGGCACTGAAGCTTTCTTT
CDR3: CSVSPQGRGTEAFF
V: TRBV29-1
D: NA
size: NA
J: TRBJ1-1

DNA: TGTGCTTGCGCAGGGGTCGAGACCCAGTACTTC
CDR3: CACAGVETQYF
V: TRBV30
D: NA
size: NA
J: TRBJ2-5

DNA: TGTGCCAGCTCCGGGACAGGGGGGAATCAGCCCCAGCATTTT
CDR3: CASSGTGGNQPQHF
V: TRBV19
D: TRBD1
size: NA
J: TRBJ1-5

DNA: TGTGCCAGCAGCTGGGGGGATCAGCCCCAGCATTTT
CDR3: CASSWGDQPQHF
V: TRBV5-5
D: NA
size: NA
J: TRBJ1-5

DNA: TGTGCCAGTAGTGAGACCGGGGGCAATCAGCCCCAGCATTTT
CDR3: CASSETGGNQPQHF
V: TRBV19
D: NA
size: NA
J: TRBJ1-5

DNA: TGTGCCAGTAGTATAGTTAGCGGGGCCGACACCGGGGAGCTGTTTTTT
CDR3: CASSIVSGADTGELFF
V: TRBV19
D: TRBD2
size: NA
J: TRBJ2-2

DNA: TGTGCCAGCAGCCCCGCCTGGGGGACAGAATTTTCACCCCTCCACTTT
CDR3: CASSPAWGTEFSPLHF
V: TRBV3-1/TRBV3-2
D: TRBD1
size: once
J: TRBJ1-6

DNA: TGCGCCAGCAGCCCACAGGGCTCTGGAAACACCATATATTTT
CDR3: CASSPQGSGNTIYF
V: TRBV5-1
D: NA
size: NA
J: TRBJ1-3

DNA: TGTGCCAGTAGTTTAGGGACTAGCGTCTTCTACAATGAGCAGTTCTTC
CDR3: CASSLGTSVFYNEQFF
V: TRBV19
D: TRBD2
size: NA
J: TRBJ2-1

DNA: TGTGCCAGCAGCGTAGCTGGGCCCTTTCCGGATCTTCCCACAGATACGCAGTATTTT
CDR3: CASSVAGPFPDLPTDTQYF
V: TRBV9
D: NA
size: NA
J: TRBJ2-3

DNA: TGTGCCAGTAGTATAGAGGGCCGCCACCTGAATGGCTACACCTTC
CDR3: CASSIEGRHLNGYTF
V: TRBV19
D: NA
size: NA
J: TRBJ1-2

DNA: TGTGCCAGCAGTACCAGGGCAGGGGGCATGTCACCCCTCCACTTT
CDR3: CASSTRAGGMSPLHF
V: TRBV28
D: TRBD1
size: NA
J: TRBJ1-6

DNA: TGTGCCAGCAGCCCCAGAAGGAGCTCCTACGAGCAGTACTTC
CDR3: CASSPRRSSYEQYF
V: TRBV6-5
D: NA
size: NA
J: TRBJ2-7

DNA: TGTGCCAGCAGCTTAGTGTCGGGGAATTCACCCCTCCACTTT
CDR3: CASSLVSGNSPLHF
V: TRBV7-3
D: NA
size: NA
J: TRBJ1-6

DNA: TGTGCCAGCAGCTTAGGACAGGCGTCCGACTACACCTTC
CDR3: CASSLGQASDYTF
V: TRBV11-2
D: NA
size: NA
J: TRBJ1-2

DNA: TGTGCCAGCAGCGTAGGGGGGACAGCGAACACCGGGGAGCTGTTTTTT
CDR3: CASSVGGTANTGELFF
V: TRBV9
D: TRBD1
size: NA
J: TRBJ2-2

DNA: TGTGCCAGCAGCCAAGATCGGAGGACCCAGTACTTC
CDR3: CASSQDRRTQYF
V: TRBV14
D: NA
size: NA
J: TRBJ2-5

DNA: TGCGCCAGCAGCTTGGGGGACAGGAGACAAGAGACCCAGTACTTC
CDR3: CASSLGDRRQETQYF
V: TRBV5-1
D: TRBD1
size: NA
J: TRBJ2-5

DNA: TGTGCCAGCAGCCGAGAACAGGGGCTCGGTGGCTACACCTTC
CDR3: CASSREQGLGGYTF
V: TRBV3-1/TRBV3-2
D: TRBD1
size: once
J: TRBJ1-2

DNA: TGTGCCATCAGTGAGCGAGGGGACACCTTCTCTGGAAACACCATATATTTT
CDR3: CAISERGDTFSGNTIYF
V: TRBV10-3
D: NA
size: NA
J: TRBJ1-3

DNA: TGTGCCAGCAGCCAAGAGGTTGGGGCTGCCCTCCACTTT
CDR3: CASSQEVGAALHF
V: TRBV3-1/TRBV3-2
D: NA
size: NA
J: TRBJ1-6

DNA: TGTGCCAGCAGTAACCCCGGGACTAGCGGAACCTACGAGCAGTACTTC
CDR3: CASSNPGTSGTYEQYF
V: TRBV28
D: TRBD2
size: NA
J: TRBJ2-7

DNA: TGTGCCAGCAGCCAGGTAGGGGGACCCCTCCACTTT
CDR3: CASSQVGGPLHF
V: TRBV4-2
D: NA
size: NA
J: TRBJ1-6

DNA: TGCAGCGTTGAGGGACAGAAGAACACTGAAGCTTTCTTT
CDR3: CSVEGQKNTEAFF
V: TRBV29-1
D: TRBD1
size: NA
J: TRBJ1-1

DNA: TGTGCCAGCACCCCCTACTTTCGGGATAATGAGCAGTTCTTC
CDR3: CASTPYFRDNEQFF
V: TRBV9
D: NA
size: NA
J: TRBJ2-1

DNA: TGTGCCAGCAGCGCGCCGATCCCTCGCAGTATGCAGTATTTT
CDR3: CASSAPIPRSMQYF
V: TRBV9
D: NA
size: NA
J: TRBJ2-3

DNA: TGTGCCAGCAGCTCCACCCAGGCCAATATCGCCACCGGGGAGCTGTTTTTT
CDR3: CASSSTQANIATGELFF
V: TRBV7-2
D: NA
size: NA
J: TRBJ2-2

DNA: TGTGCCAGCAGCGGACCACAGGGGGCAAGTAATTCACCCCTCCACTTT
CDR3: CASSGPQGASNSPLHF
V: TRBV5-4
D: TRBD1
size: once
J: TRBJ1-6

DNA: TGTGCCAGCAGGTGGGGAGTAAACACCGGGGAGCTGTTTTTT
CDR3: CASRWGVNTGELFF
V: TRBV28
D: NA
size: NA
J: TRBJ2-2

DNA: TGTGCCAGCAGTTTCCGGGCACAGGGGGTGTTGGACGAGCAGTACTTC
CDR3: CASSFRAQGVLDEQYF
V: TRBV27
D: TRBD1
size: NA
J: TRBJ2-7